Given below is one T cell receptor beta chain in context. For the second PCR, which ran for about 6 to 11 cycles, a sample-barcoded 5' primer and a J-beta primer mix were used. TCRdb reprocessed the 5' RACE reads via MiXCR and lists one record per CDR3 protein. The sample consists of 1.8 million or so distinct CDR3 sequences, about 39% of them appearing once. In germline, CDR1 is SGHVS, CDR2 FQNEAQ. Trimming pared 5 bases from V and 2 bases from J, leaving 9 bases between. The CDR3 contains 13 residues. The sample belongs to a study of blood T cells in healthy people across ages. The sequence derives from a human donor in good health. The sequencing sample was made of blood. The chain is built from TRBV7-8 and TRBJ2-5; possibly TRBD2 for D (5 bases). CDR3 bases: TGTGCCAGCAGCCGGGAAATGCAAGAGACCCAGTACTTC. Encoded protein: CASSREMQETQYF.